This TCR beta chain appears in the sequencing data of a study of lymphopenia after photon versus proton radiotherapy. The study, taken as a whole, reports: Proton therapy kept repertoires fairly stable, unlike photons, which gained effector/memory cells. After the lymphocyte nadir, photon-treated repertoires showed oligoclonal expansion, especially of CD8+ Temra cells.

In the case of this clone: Its antigen is currently unknown.

Libraries were prepared by immunoSEQ multiplex PCR; TCRdb keeps only in-frame clonotypes and omits some of them. The sample consists of approximately 21,000 clones, around 84% of them appearing once. Trimming took 2 bases from V and 4 from J; bases not matched to a gene: 1. This CDR3 is 13 amino acids long. The germline V gene encodes CDR1 LGHNA and CDR2 YSLEER. This TCR was recovered from a man between 60 and 75 years old with pancreatic cancer. The V call is TRBV4-3, the J call TRBJ2-7; TRBD1 aligns across 8 bases. The sample was peripheral blood, taken from a patient treated with photon-based radiotherapy. The CDR3 sequence: CASSQNRGYEQYF. In DNA form, the CDR3 reads TGCGCCAGCAGCCAAAACAGGGGGTACGAGCAGTACTTC.